This TCR beta chain was captured in a study of cytomegalovirus exposure and HLA in healthy donors. CDR1 is MNHEY and CDR2 is SMNVEV in the germline V gene (reference sequence). The V end was cut by 5 bases, the J end by 7 bases, with 17 bases between. This CDR3 contains 14 residues. PCR amplification relied on 60 Vbeta primers (plus 13 Jbeta primers). TCRdb's table, derived via immunoSEQ multiplex PCR, lists solely in-frame clones and lacks some. Among around 200,000 clones listed, around 85% were seen once. For this clone: Its antigen is undetermined.

Study-wide points: Investigators reported 164 TCR beta chains as tied to cytomegalovirus. The HLA-A and HLA-B alleles of most subjects were reportedly predicted accurately from TCR beta sequences. The productive fraction for most TCR beta V segments was about 87% or about 30% in an earlier analysis.

The chain carries TRBV27 and TRBJ1-2; no firm D call. Sequenced material: PBMCs. This clonotype was sampled from a man aged 40-49 years in good health and CMV-seropositive. The DNA of the CDR3 is TGTGCCAGCAGTCCCCATTACCGGGGTAGTGGCTACACCTTC. This sequence encodes CASSPHYRGSGYTF.